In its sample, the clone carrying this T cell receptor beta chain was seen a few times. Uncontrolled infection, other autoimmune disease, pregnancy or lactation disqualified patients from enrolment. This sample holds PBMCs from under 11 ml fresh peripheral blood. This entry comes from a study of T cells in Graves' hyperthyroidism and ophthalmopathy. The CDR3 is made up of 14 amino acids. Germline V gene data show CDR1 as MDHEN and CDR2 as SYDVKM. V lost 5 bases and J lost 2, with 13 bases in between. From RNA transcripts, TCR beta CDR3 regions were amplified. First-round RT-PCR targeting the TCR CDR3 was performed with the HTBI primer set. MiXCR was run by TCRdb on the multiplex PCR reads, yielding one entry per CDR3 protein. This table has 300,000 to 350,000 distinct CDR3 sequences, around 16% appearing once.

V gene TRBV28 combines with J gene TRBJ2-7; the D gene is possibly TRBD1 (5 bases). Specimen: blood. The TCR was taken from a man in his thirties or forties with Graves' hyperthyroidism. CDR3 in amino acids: CASSPNDSAYEQYF. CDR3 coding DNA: TGTGCCAGCAGTCCGAACGACAGTGCCTACGAGCAGTACTTC.